The 9 T cell receptor beta chains below come from one sample, sequenced in a study of T cell repertoires in cytomegalovirus infection. TCRdb passed the reads through MiXCR, listing each CDR3 protein once. This sample has about 47,000 distinct CDR3 sequences, with roughly a fifth found just once. No antigens are known for them. Source: CD8+ T cells from cultured PBMCs, taken from culture after CMV antigen stimulation. The receptors stem from a human donor in good health (CMV status not recorded). Some clones in this sample may be carry-over from other donors' samples.

This chain uses TRBV6-2 or TRBV6-3 with TRBJ1-2, with D maybe TRBD1 (5 bases). The CDR3 spans 15 residues. Germline assignment: CDR1 MNHEY and CDR2 SVGEGT. V was pared by 4 bases and J by 2 bases, with 14 bases between. The CDR3 region is CASSSGYGGNYGYTF. As DNA, the CDR3 is TGTGCCAGCAGTTCTGGATACGGGGGAAACTATGGCTACACCTTC.

This clonotype has just a few counts. V usage is TRBV5-1 and J usage is TRBJ1-4; TRBD1 might be the D (6 bases). This CDR3 contains 18 residues. CDR1 and CDR2 (germline): SGHRS, YFSETQ. The ends were cut back, 0 bases at V and 0 bases at J, with 15 bases in the middle. The CDR3 here is CASSLDGTFLATNEKLFF. CDR3 in DNA: TGCGCCAGCAGCTTGGACGGGACATTCCTAGCAACTAATGAAAAACTGTTTTTT.

This clonotype was counted only a few times. The gene calls are TRBV20-1 and TRBJ1-5; no reliable D call. Germline-derived CDR1 and CDR2 are DFQATT and SNEGSKA (reference sequence). Trimming removed 0 bases at V and 0 bases at J, with 18 bases between. The CDR3 is 18 amino acids. CDR3 residues: CSARDSGVGSNSNQPQHF. CDR3 DNA: TGCAGTGCTAGAGATTCTGGAGTAGGCAGCAATAGCAATCAGCCCCAGCATTTT.

This clonotype was counted between two and nine times. In DNA form, the CDR3 reads TGCGCCAGCAGCCAAGATCCGACAGGGGATGAGACCCAGTACTTC. It is translated as CASSQDPTGDETQYF. V and J are TRBV4-1 and TRBJ2-5; 8 bases map to TRBD1. Germline-derived CDR1 and CDR2 are MGHRA and YSYEKL. The V gene end was trimmed by 0 bases and the J gene end by 5 bases; junction bases not matched to a gene: 5. The CDR3 spans 15 residues.

This rearrangement joins TRBV6-2 or TRBV6-3 to TRBJ1-5, with 8 bases matching TRBD1. Trimming at V came to 10 bases and at J to 6 bases, leaving 14 bases not matched to a gene. CDR3 length equals 15 residues. Germline V gene data show CDR1 as MNHEY and CDR2 as SVGEGT. The CDR3 is CAISDDRGWSQPQHF. In DNA, the CDR3 is TGTGCCATTTCAGACGACAGGGGATGGAGTCAGCCCCAGCATTTT.

The chain is built from TRBV19 and TRBJ1-1, with 8 bases lining up with TRBD1. The germline V gene encodes CDR1 LNHDA and CDR2 SQIVND (reference sequence). There are 15 residues in the CDR3. After removal of 3 bases from V and 3 bases from J, the junction contained 6 bases not matched to a gene. CDR3 sequence: CASSIGRGQDTEAFF. The CDR3 region has the DNA TGTGCCAGTAGTATTGGCAGGGGGCAAGACACTGAAGCTTTCTTT.

V and J are TRBV2 and TRBJ1-4; TRBD1 agrees at 9 bases. Per the germline V gene, CDR1 is SNHLY and CDR2 is FYNNEI. CDR3 length: 16 amino acids. With V trimmed by 7 bases and J by 0 bases, 6 bases remained unmatched. Written as DNA, the CDR3 is TGTGCCAGCAATCGGGACAGGGATGCAACTAATGAAAAACTGTTTTTT. This translates into CASNRDRDATNEKLFF.

This clonotype showed up just a few times. CDR3 sequence reads: CASSYGEGSEAFF. CDR3 nucleotide sequence: TGTGCCAGCAGTTACGGAGAGGGTTCTGAAGCTTTCTTT. The genes are TRBV6-5 and TRBJ1-1; D is unclear. V was pared by 2 bases and J by 6 bases, with 10 bases between. CDR1 MNHEY and CDR2 SVGAGI come from the germline V gene. The CDR3 has 13 amino acids.

The V gene is TRBV29-1, the J gene TRBJ1-3; D remains unclear. Germline CDR1 SQVTM, CDR2 ANQGSEA. V dropped 6 bases and J dropped 0 bases, with 15 bases sitting between them. This CDR3 comprises 15 residues. The CDR3 is CSVLRDASSGNTIYF. CDR3 sequence (DNA): TGCAGCGTACTACGAGACGCGAGCTCTGGAAACACCATATATTTT.